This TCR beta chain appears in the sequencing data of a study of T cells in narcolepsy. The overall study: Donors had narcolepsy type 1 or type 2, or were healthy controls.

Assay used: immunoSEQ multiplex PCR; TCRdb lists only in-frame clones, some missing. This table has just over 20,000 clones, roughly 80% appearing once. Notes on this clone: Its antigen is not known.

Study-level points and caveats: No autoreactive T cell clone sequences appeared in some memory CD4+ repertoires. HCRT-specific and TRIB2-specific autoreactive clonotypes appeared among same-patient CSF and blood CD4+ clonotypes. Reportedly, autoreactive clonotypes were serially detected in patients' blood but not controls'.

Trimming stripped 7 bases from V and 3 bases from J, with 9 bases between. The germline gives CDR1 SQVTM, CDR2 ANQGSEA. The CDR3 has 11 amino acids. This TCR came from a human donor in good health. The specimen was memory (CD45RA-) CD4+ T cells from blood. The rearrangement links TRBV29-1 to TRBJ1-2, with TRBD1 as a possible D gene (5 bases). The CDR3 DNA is TGCAGCGGGCAGGGAGACTATGGCTACACCTTC. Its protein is CSGQGDYGYTF.